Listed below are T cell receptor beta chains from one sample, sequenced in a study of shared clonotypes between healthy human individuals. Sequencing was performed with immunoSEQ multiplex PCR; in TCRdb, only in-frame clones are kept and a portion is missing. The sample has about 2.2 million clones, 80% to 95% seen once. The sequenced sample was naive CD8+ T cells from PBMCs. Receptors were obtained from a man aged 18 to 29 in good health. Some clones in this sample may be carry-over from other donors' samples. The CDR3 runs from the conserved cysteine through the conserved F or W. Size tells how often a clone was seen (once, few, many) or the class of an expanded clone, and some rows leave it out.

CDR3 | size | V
CASSNRVGELFF | . | TRBV19
CATSRGRGYEQYF | . | TRBV15
CASFLHTNTEAFF | . | TRBV5-6
CAISESLLVNYGYTF | . | TRBV10-3
CASSPDRGWTEAFF | . | TRBV6-5
CASSVDLGTSGAFF | . | TRBV9
CASSASSGGYNEQFF | . | TRBV2
CASGSSTSGSYEQYF | . | TRBV7-8
CASSGTGVPYEQYF | . | TRBV9
CASSSSASGGYEQYF | . | TRBV27
CASSLGELVEQFF | once | TRBV5-1
CASRSEAGGKEQFF | . | TRBV25-1
CASSLERLWLGKNIQYF | . | TRBV2
CASLMRRGALETQYF | . | TRBV27
CASSPAGASEAFF | . | TRBV28
CASSFGQVRNQPQHF | . | TRBV28
CASSWRQGDQPQHF | few | TRBV6-5
CASSQASGSYEQYF | . | TRBV4-2
CAGLNPGLDGEKLFF | . | TRBV7-9
CASSQDGTSGRTDTQYF | . | TRBV4-3
CASSHPERTYEQYF | once | TRBV27
CASSLVGGNTEAFF | . | TRBV28
CASSFVGVSEAFF | few | TRBV28
CASSQDPRGYSYEQYF | . | TRBV4-1
CASSVGSGRIYNEQFF | once | TRBV9
CASRQGRGNQPQHF | . | TRBV28
CASSGVGDTGELFF | . | TRBV28
CASSYSRTVHEQFF | . | TRBV6-5
CASSAQGGRTDTQYF | . | TRBV9
CASSLPPAEAFF | . | TRBV7-8
CAWSETGFGETQYF | . | TRBV30
CASSILPSGVNEQFF | once | TRBV19
CASSVLRNTGELFF | . | TRBV9
CASSLTGGSNEQFF | . | TRBV5-6
CASGLENEQFF | . | TRBV5-1
CASSGLAGDEQYF | . | TRBV7-3
CATRAPGQDPYEQYF | . | TRBV15